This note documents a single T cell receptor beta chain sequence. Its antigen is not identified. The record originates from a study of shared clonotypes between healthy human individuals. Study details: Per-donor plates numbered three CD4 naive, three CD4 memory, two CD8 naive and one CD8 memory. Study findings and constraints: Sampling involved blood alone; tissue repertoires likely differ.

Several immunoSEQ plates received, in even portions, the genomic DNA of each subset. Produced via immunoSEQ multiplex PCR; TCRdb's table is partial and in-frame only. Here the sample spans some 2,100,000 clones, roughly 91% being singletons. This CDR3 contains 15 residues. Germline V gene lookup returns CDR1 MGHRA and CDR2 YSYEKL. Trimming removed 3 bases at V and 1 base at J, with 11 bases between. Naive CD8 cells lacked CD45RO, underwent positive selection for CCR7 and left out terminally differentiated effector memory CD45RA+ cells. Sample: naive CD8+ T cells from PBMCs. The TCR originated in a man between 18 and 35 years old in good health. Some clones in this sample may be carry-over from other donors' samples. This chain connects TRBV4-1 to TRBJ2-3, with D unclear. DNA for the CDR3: TGCGCCAGCAGCCAGAAGGACCTAGGCACAGATACGCAGTATTTT. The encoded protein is CASSQKDLGTDTQYF.